This passage covers 25 T cell receptor beta chains from one sample sequenced in a study of cytomegalovirus exposure and HLA in healthy donors. The PCR had 60 Vbeta and 13 Jbeta primers. Clones were sequenced by immunoSEQ multiplex PCR, and TCRdb holds only the in-frame ones, with some missing. This table holds approximately 100,000 clones, around 10% found once. Sequences were obtained from PBMCs. The receptors shown here come from a man in his forties in good health and CMV-seropositive.

This clone has a handful of counts. J is TRBJ1-1 and V is TRBV14; D gene ambiguous. The germline V and J ends were trimmed by 3 bases and 1 base, with 9 bases remaining between them. This CDR3 contains 14 residues. Germline V gene lookup returns CDR1 SGHDN and CDR2 FVKESK. DNA for the CDR3: TGTGCCAGCAGCCATGCCCCAGGGAACACTGAAGCTTTCTTT. Amino acid sequence: CASSHAPGNTEAFF.

The chain combines TRBV28 with TRBJ2-3, with D maybe TRBD2 (6 bases). Per germline, CDR1 MDHEN and CDR2 SYDVKM. The length of the CDR3 is 17 residues. V shed 3 bases and J shed 1 base, with 17 bases lying between them. CDR3 in amino acids: CASSFPSATYGTDTQYF. As DNA, the CDR3 is TGTGCCAGCAGTTTCCCTAGCGCCACTTATGGCACAGATACGCAGTATTTT.

The V and J genes are TRBV5-1 and TRBJ2-2, with 8 bases that match TRBD1. The CDR3 consists of 16 residues. The junction had 9 bases not matched to a gene; V was cut back by 6 bases and J by 2 bases. Germline CDR1 SGHRS, CDR2 YFSETQ. The CDR3 region has the DNA TGCGCCAGCACTCAGGGGGCGTTGATCAACACCGGGGAGCTGTTTTTT. As protein: CASTQGALINTGELFF.

This clone was observed a handful of times. The gene calls are TRBV29-1 and TRBJ2-3, with TRBD1 identical over 9 bases. Germline V gene lookup returns CDR1 SQVTM and CDR2 ANQGSEA. There are 14 residues in the CDR3. With V trimmed by 6 bases and J by 6 bases, 10 bases remained unmatched. CDR3 loop: CSVRTGVSSDTQYF. In DNA, the CDR3 is TGCAGCGTGAGGACAGGGGTCAGCAGCGATACGCAGTATTTT.

This rearrangement joins TRBV4-3 to TRBJ1-2; 7 bases match TRBD1. Germline loops: CDR1 LGHNA, CDR2 YSLEER. V lost 4 bases, J lost 0 bases, and 5 bases stayed unmatched. This CDR3 is built from 15 residues. The CDR3 loop is CASSPGQSSNYGYTF. CDR3 coding DNA: TGCGCCAGCAGCCCGGGACAGAGCTCTAACTATGGCTACACCTTC.

The chain carries TRBV27 and TRBJ2-3; 12 bases fit TRBD1. Germline lookup yields CDR1 MNHEY and CDR2 SMNVEV (reference sequence). Trimming took 3 bases from V and 6 from J; bases not matched to a gene: 4. This CDR3 comprises 15 residues. In nucleotides, the CDR3 is TGTGCCAGCAGTTTTGGGACAGGGGGCGAGGATACGCAGTATTTT. This encodes CASSFGTGGEDTQYF.

The rearrangement uses TRBV5-1 and TRBJ2-2, with TRBD2 matching over 12 bases. The V gene's germline CDR1 is SGHRS and CDR2 YFSETQ. The CDR3 is 19 residues long. J gave up 6 bases and V 1 base, and 13 bases lay outside the gene matches. The CDR3, as DNA: TGCGCCAGCAGCTTGAAACTAGCGGGAGGCTTTCCGGGGTCCGGGGAGCTGTTTTTT. Its translation: CASSLKLAGGFPGSGELFF.

This clone was found a few times. The J gene is TRBJ1-2, the V gene TRBV20-1; D unclear. Germline V lookup: CDR1 DFQATT, CDR2 SNEGSKA (reference sequence). The V and J ends lost 4 bases and 5 bases respectively, with 8 bases between them. The CDR3 contains 11 residues. CDR3 in DNA: TGCAGTGCTACCCGGGAGTATGGCTACACCTTC. The encoded protein is CSATREYGYTF.

The chain carries TRBV4-3 and TRBJ2-2, with 10 bases identical to TRBD2. V shed 1 base and J 0 bases; nucleotides not matched to a gene: 11. This CDR3 comprises 20 residues. The germline CDR1 and CDR2 sequences are LGHNA and YSLEER. CDR3 in amino acids: CASSQALAGGSFSNTGELFF. The DNA for the CDR3 is TGCGCCAGCAGCCAAGCCTTAGCGGGAGGATCCTTTTCGAACACCGGGGAGCTGTTTTTT.

This clone has only a few counts. The chain carries TRBV11-3 and TRBJ1-3; 8 bases are a match to TRBD1. V lost 5 bases to trimming and J lost 3 bases; unmatched junction nucleotides: 3. The CDR3 covers 14 residues. CDR1 is SGHNT and CDR2 is YENEEA in the germline V gene. CDR3 in DNA: TGTGCCAGCAGCCCGACAGGGGATGGAAACACCATATATTTT. Its protein is CASSPTGDGNTIYF.

This clone came up a few times. CDR3 residues: CASSEFGTTGNEQFF. The CDR3 bases are TGTGCCAGCAGTGAATTTGGGACGACAGGCAATGAGCAGTTCTTC. This sequence joins TRBV2 and TRBJ2-1; perhaps TRBD1 as D (6 bases). V lost 2 bases and J lost 6, with 14 bases in between. The CDR3 is 15 residues long. Germline CDR1 reads SNHLY; CDR2 reads FYNNEI.

This clone was seen more than once but under ten times. This chain joins TRBV28 and TRBJ2-5; TRBD2 matches at 8 bases. V lost 6 bases, J lost 4 bases, and 7 bases stayed unmatched. Germline values: CDR1 MDHEN, CDR2 SYDVKM. This CDR3 has 14 amino acids. In DNA, the CDR3 is TGTGCCAGCAGCCCACCGGGGGGGATAGAGACCCAGTACTTC. This codes for CASSPPGGIETQYF.

This clone was seen a handful of times. The rearrangement joins TRBV15 to TRBJ1-2, with D tentatively TRBD1 (5 bases). CDR1 is LNHNV, CDR2 YYDKDF, per germline (reference sequence). V lost 5 bases, J lost 4 bases, and 14 bases lay in between. The CDR3 length is 14 residues. The CDR3 DNA reads TGTGCCACCAGCGGGCACTGGGGCGGCTATGGCTACACCTTC. This sequence encodes CATSGHWGGYGYTF.

The table lists this clone with a few counts. V gene TRBV7-9 combines with J gene TRBJ2-1, with D possibly matching TRBD2 (6 bases). The ends were cut back, 5 bases at V and 5 bases at J, with 13 bases in the middle. The CDR3 loop spans 14 amino acids. The germline V gene has CDR1 SEHNR and CDR2 FQNEAQ (reference sequence). The CDR3 nucleotides are TGTGCCAGCAGCCCCCAGGGACTTAACAATGAGCAGTTCTTC. This translates into CASSPQGLNNEQFF.

The rearrangement joins TRBV5-6 to TRBJ2-1; 7 bases map to TRBD2. V was pared by 5 bases and J by 4 bases, with 6 bases of the junction left unmatched. Germline V lookup: CDR1 SGHDT, CDR2 YYEEEE. This CDR3 has 14 residues. CDR3 amino acids: CASSWTSKYNEQFF. For the CDR3, the DNA is TGTGCCAGCAGTTGGACTAGTAAATACAATGAGCAGTTCTTC.

This clone was observed a handful of times. This specimen includes other DNA sequences encoding the same CDR3. The gene calls are TRBV10-3 and TRBJ1-1; 8 nucleotides agree with TRBD1. Germline values: CDR1 ENHRY, CDR2 SYGVKD. The V gene end was trimmed by 4 bases and the J gene end by 0 bases; junction bases not matched to a gene: 7. This CDR3 is 16 amino acids long. The CDR3 is CAISASGQVMNTEAFF. The CDR3 nucleotides are TGTGCCATCAGTGCTTCGGGACAGGTCATGAACACTGAAGCTTTCTTT.

In this sample, this clone turned up many times. This chain uses TRBV28 with TRBJ2-1; tentative D call: TRBD2 (7 bases). The CDR3 totals 16 residues. Germline V CDR1 and CDR2: MDHEN, SYDVKM. The V and J ends lost 4 bases and 5 bases respectively, with 18 bases between them. CDR3 DNA: TGTGCCAGCAGTTCCCTCGGGGGGCGGAGAGACAATGAGCAGTTCTTC. It codes for CASSSLGGRRDNEQFF.

This chain links TRBV9 with TRBJ2-3; TRBD2 aligns across 12 bases. The CDR3 spans 18 residues. V gave up 3 bases and J gave up 2 bases; unmatched junction bases: 10. Looked up from germline, CDR1 is SGDLS and CDR2 is YYNGEE. The CDR3 region is CASSGTSGNEKLTDTQYF. DNA for the CDR3: TGTGCCAGCAGCGGGACTAGCGGGAACGAGAAACTCACAGATACGCAGTATTTT.

The V and J genes are TRBV30 and TRBJ2-1, with 7 bases aligning to TRBD2. The junction had 20 bases not matched to a gene; V was cut back by 6 bases and J by 9 bases. This CDR3 comprises 16 residues. Germline CDR1 GTSNPN, CDR2 SVGIG (reference sequence). The CDR3 region is CACLIPGGRTAGEQFF. CDR3 coding DNA: TGTGCCTGTCTGATCCCGGGGGGAAGGACTGCGGGTGAGCAGTTCTTC.

A note on this clone: Different DNA sequences within this sample yield the same CDR3. The genes are TRBV27 and TRBJ2-3, with D perhaps matching TRBD2 (5 bases). Germline V gene data show CDR1 as MNHEY and CDR2 as SMNVEV (reference sequence). Trimming took off 5 bases at V and 6 bases at J, with 6 bases between the two ends. The CDR3 loop spans 11 amino acids. The CDR3 reads CASSRGDTQYF. In DNA form, the CDR3 reads TGTGCCAGCAGTCGAGGGGATACGCAGTATTTT.

J is TRBJ2-7 and V is TRBV27; TRBD2 might be the D (6 bases). The germline V gene has CDR1 MNHEY and CDR2 SMNVEV (reference sequence). The CDR3 spans 15 residues. V was trimmed by 6 bases and J by 0 bases, leaving 15 bases between them. In DNA, the CDR3 is TGTGCCAGCAGCTTAGGGGCGGGAACCTCCTACGAGCAGTACTTC. It yields the protein CASSLGAGTSYEQYF.

Here the CDR3 DNA reads TGTGCCAGCAGCAGGAGAAAAAGGGACAGACGCGACCTCTCTGGGGCCAACGTCCTGACTTTC. It specifies CASSRRKRDRRDLSGANVLTF. The chain joins TRBV21-1 to TRBJ2-6; TRBD1, the table's D call, lacks a check against the DNA. TRBV21-1 is assigned pseudogene status. The CDR3 spans 21 residues.

This clone counts as medium-sized. The chain recombines TRBV7-9 with TRBJ1-3, with TRBD1 as a possible D gene (5 bases). In germline, CDR1 is SEHNR, CDR2 FQNEAQ (reference sequence). The CDR3 has 15 residues. V was cut by 5 bases and J by 2 bases, with 13 bases left in between. CDR3 residues: CASSPAGSTGNTIYF. The CDR3 DNA follows: TGTGCCAGCAGCCCCGCAGGGTCAACTGGAAACACCATATATTTT.

This clone was seen only a few times. The chain has TRBV10-3 and TRBJ2-2; tentative D call: TRBD1 (5 bases). V was clipped by 10 bases and J by 6 bases, with 15 bases between them. Per the germline V gene, CDR1 is ENHRY and CDR2 is SYGVKD. This CDR3 has 13 residues. The CDR3 reads CATRVVSAGELFF. In nucleotides, the CDR3 is TGTGCCACCAGGGTCGTGTCGGCCGGGGAGCTGTTTTTT.

CDR3 amino acids: CASSHLRRSSYNEQFF. The CDR3 DNA follows: TGTGCCAGCAGCCACCTTAGGAGAAGCTCCTACAATGAGCAGTTCTTC. The chain couples TRBV7-3 to TRBJ2-1; D not certain. CDR3 length: 16 amino acids. Trimming cost V 5 bases and J 0 bases, with 14 bases left between them. Germline loops: CDR1 SGHTA, CDR2 FQGTGA. Full variable domain (remainder filled in from reference TRBV7-3 and TRBJ2-1): GAGVSQTPSNKVTEKGKYVELRCDPISGHTALYWYRQSLGQGPEFLIYFQGTGAADDSGLPNDRFFAVRPEGSVSTLKIQRTERGDSAVYLCASSHLRRSSYNEQFFGPGTRLTVL.